A single sample is the source of the 25 T cell receptor beta chains below, sequenced in a study of siplizumab effects on memory and regulatory T cells. The assay was immunoSEQ multiplex PCR, and TCRdb's table has in-frame clones only and misses some. Of tens of thousands of clones in the sample, approximately 97% were seen once. The specimen was naive CD8+ T cells sorted from blood. The receptors here all came from a human donor in good health.

This chain joins TRBV12-5 and TRBJ1-1, with 8 bases fitting TRBD1. The V and J ends lost 5 bases and 4 bases, in that order; junction bases with no gene match: 6. Germline V CDR1 and CDR2: LGHNT, FRNRAP. CDR3 size: 14 residues. This CDR3 is CASGIGQGSTEAFF. CDR3 coding DNA: TGTGCTAGTGGTATCGGACAGGGCAGCACTGAAGCTTTCTTT.

This clone is a singleton in its sample. This chain links TRBV9 with TRBJ2-1; D is uncertain. The length of the CDR3 is 14 residues. Germline V gene lookup returns CDR1 SGDLS and CDR2 YYNGEE. Trimming removed 0 bases from V and 8 bases from J, with 12 bases in between. The DNA for the CDR3 is TGTGCCAGCAGCGTAGATGGGCTAGGTGATGAGCAGTTCTTC. Amino acids: CASSVDGLGDEQFF.

J is TRBJ2-7 and V is TRBV11-2; D gene ambiguous. Germline V lookup: CDR1 SGHAT, CDR2 FQNNGV. This CDR3 region has 14 residues. V lost 1 base and J lost 2, with 9 bases in between. The CDR3 region has the DNA TGTGCCAGCAGCTTAGCAGGCAGCACCTACGAGCAGTACTTC. This translates into CASSLAGSTYEQYF.

The chain joins TRBV5-4 to TRBJ2-7; the D is unclear. Deletions cut 2 bases from V and 3 bases from J, with 12 bases between. The CDR3 extends over 14 amino acids. The germline CDR1 and CDR2 sequences are SGHNT and YYREEE (reference sequence). DNA of the CDR3: TGTGCCAGCAGCTTTGATAGGGAAGACTACGAGCAGTACTTC. This encodes CASSFDREDYEQYF.

This sequence joins TRBV25-1 and TRBJ1-1, with unresolved D. Trimming cost V 5 bases and J 7 bases, with 8 bases left between them. The CDR3 has 11 amino acids. Germline V gene data show CDR1 as MGHDK and CDR2 as SYGVNS. CDR3 protein: CASSLDGEAFF. DNA for the CDR3: TGTGCCAGCAGTCTGGACGGTGAAGCTTTCTTT.

The gene calls are TRBV4-1 and TRBJ2-7, with unresolved D. This CDR3 contains 12 residues. Germline V gene data show CDR1 as MGHRA and CDR2 as YSYEKL. Trimming removed 1 base at V and 2 bases at J, with 3 bases between. The CDR3 sequence: CASSQGPYEQYF. CDR3 nucleotides: TGCGCCAGCAGCCAAGGACCCTACGAGCAGTACTTC.

This rearrangement joins TRBV7-9 to TRBJ2-7; perhaps TRBD1 as D (6 bases). V was clipped by 3 bases and J by 0 bases, with 9 bases between them. The germline gives CDR1 SEHNR, CDR2 FQNEAQ (reference sequence). The CDR3 contains 14 residues. This CDR3 reads CASSLGADSYEQYF. CDR3 bases: TGTGCCAGCAGCTTGGGGGCGGACTCCTACGAGCAGTACTTC.

In nucleotides, the CDR3 is TGTGCCAGCAGTGAGGGAAACACCATATATTTT. It yields the protein CASSEGNTIYF. This chain uses TRBV25-1 with TRBJ1-3; no definite D call. Germline V lookup: CDR1 MGHDK, CDR2 SYGVNS. The CDR3 is 11 amino acids. Between the trimmed V and J ends, which lost 3 bases and 4 bases, there was a span of 1 base.

The gene calls are TRBV7-8 and TRBJ2-5, with D perhaps given as TRBD1 or TRBD2 (5 bases each). Germline CDR1 and CDR2: SGHVS and FQNEAQ. The CDR3 is 14 amino acids. V lost 4 bases and J 3 bases, leaving 12 bases between the germline ends. CDR3 loop: CASSSGLGEETQYF. The CDR3 DNA follows: TGTGCCAGCAGCTCCGGTCTGGGGGAAGAGACCCAGTACTTC.

The chain uses TRBV6-5 and TRBJ2-1; D is unclear. CDR1 and CDR2 (germline): MNHEY, SVGAGI. The CDR3 runs to 14 residues. V lost 2 bases, J lost 0 bases, and 5 bases lay in between. The CDR3, as DNA: TGTGCCAGCAGTTACGGTAGCTCCTACAATGAGCAGTTCTTC. It yields the protein CASSYGSSYNEQFF.

The J gene is TRBJ2-7, the V gene TRBV7-9; perhaps TRBD1 as D (6 bases). Trimming pared 5 bases from V and 3 bases from J, leaving 8 bases between. CDR3 length equals 12 residues. Germline V gene sequence: CDR1 SEHNR, CDR2 FQNEAQ (reference sequence). The CDR3 here is CASSRDNYEQYF. The CDR3 nucleotides are TGTGCCAGCAGCCGGGACAACTACGAGCAGTACTTC.

The V call is TRBV11-3, the J call TRBJ2-1, with 8 bases fitting TRBD1. The CDR3 runs to 12 residues. Per germline, CDR1 SGHNT and CDR2 YENEEA. V gave up 4 bases and J gave up 8 bases; unmatched junction bases: 1. The CDR3 here is CASSSTGDEQFF. In DNA, the CDR3 is TGTGCCAGCAGCTCGACAGGGGATGAGCAGTTCTTC.

The chain employs TRBV27 and TRBJ2-5; tentative D call: TRBD1 (6 bases). Germline CDR1 reads MNHEY; CDR2 reads SMNVEV (reference sequence). The ends were cut back, 7 bases at V and 5 bases at J, with 17 bases in the middle. This CDR3 region has 14 residues. The CDR3 sequence: CASIGDTDRETQYF. The CDR3 nucleotides read TGTGCCAGCATAGGGGACACGGATAGGGAGACCCAGTACTTC.

This chain uses TRBV6-1 with TRBJ2-2; D is perhaps TRBD2 (5 bases). The germline gives CDR1 MNHNS, CDR2 SASEGT. Deletions cut 4 bases from V and 0 bases from J, with 9 bases between. The CDR3 has 15 amino acids. DNA for the CDR3: TGTGCCAGCAGTGCTAGCAACCCGAACACCGGGGAGCTGTTTTTT. As protein: CASSASNPNTGELFF.

V and J are TRBV27 and TRBJ2-3; no clear D. The CDR3 extends over 11 amino acids. Germline V gives CDR1 MNHEY, CDR2 SMNVEV (reference sequence). V was pared by 6 bases and J by 6 bases, with 7 bases between. CDR3 amino acids: CASRTQDTQYF. The CDR3 coding sequence is TGTGCCAGCAGGACGCAGGATACGCAGTATTTT.

The V gene is TRBV9, the J gene TRBJ2-1, with D hard to call. The CDR3 length is 12 residues. Germline assignment: CDR1 SGDLS and CDR2 YYNGEE. Trimming removed 4 bases from V and 10 bases from J, with 12 bases in between. CDR3 DNA: TGTGCCAGCAGCCTTCCCAGGCCGGAGCAGTTCTTC. Amino acids: CASSLPRPEQFF.

This chain connects TRBV19 to TRBJ2-7; 7 nucleotides line up with TRBD2. This CDR3 contains 13 residues. The J segment lost 9 bases and the V segment lost 4 bases, leaving 9 bases of the junction unmatched. Germline V gene data show CDR1 as LNHDA and CDR2 as SQIVND (reference sequence). CDR3 protein: CASSTRGPGGQYF. The CDR3 DNA sequence: TGTGCCAGTAGTACCCGGGGTCCGGGAGGGCAGTACTTC.

The chain uses TRBV7-2 and TRBJ2-3, with 7 bases identical to TRBD2. Trimming removed 4 bases from V and 5 bases from J; junction bases left unmatched: 9. The length of the CDR3 is 15 residues. From germline, CDR1 is SGHTA and CDR2 FQGNSA. The DNA of the CDR3 is TGTGCCAGCAGCTGGGGGGGGGAGGCCGGAGATACGCAGTATTTT. The encoded protein is CASSWGGEAGDTQYF.

The CDR3 reads CASSHRDRAYEQYF. Here the CDR3 DNA reads TGCGCCAGCAGCCACAGGGACAGGGCTTACGAGCAGTACTTC. V gene TRBV4-1 combines with J gene TRBJ2-7, with 9 positions matching TRBD1. The CDR3 runs to 14 residues. Germline values: CDR1 MGHRA, CDR2 YSYEKL. The V and J ends lost 3 bases and 4 bases, in that order; junction bases with no gene match: 4.

V is TRBV4-1 and J is TRBJ1-1; perhaps TRBD1 as D (5 bases). Germline assignment: CDR1 MGHRA and CDR2 YSYEKL. Trimming took 6 bases from V and 4 from J, leaving 9 bases between them. CDR3 length: 12 residues. As DNA, the CDR3 is TGCGCCAGCAGAGGGGTCTGCACTGAAGCTTTCTTT. Its translation is CASRGVCTEAFF.

This rearrangement joins TRBV27 to TRBJ1-2, with D possibly TRBD1 on 5 matching bases. V was cut by 9 bases and J by 8 bases, with 13 bases left in between. Germline CDR1 and CDR2: MNHEY and SMNVEV (reference sequence). The CDR3 is 11 amino acids. CDR3 region: CASTGGGGYTF. CDR3 bases: TGTGCCAGTACAGGCGGGGGGGGCTACACCTTC.

The rearrangement uses TRBV2 and TRBJ2-2; D may be TRBD1 (5 bases). Germline CDR1 reads SNHLY; CDR2 reads FYNNEI. The V and J ends lost 8 bases and 1 base respectively, with 11 bases between them. The CDR3 contains 14 residues. CDR3 amino acids: CASSPQGNTGELFF. CDR3 DNA sequence: TGTGCCAGCTCCCCGCAGGGGAACACCGGGGAGCTGTTTTTT.

The V gene is TRBV7-3, the J gene TRBJ2-1, with D hard to call. Trimming took 4 bases from V and 8 from J, leaving 12 bases between them. The CDR3 length is 13 residues. In germline, CDR1 is SGHTA, CDR2 FQGTGA. CDR3 residues: CASSYLPGDEQFF. The DNA of the CDR3 is TGTGCCAGCAGCTACCTTCCAGGAGATGAGCAGTTCTTC.

V usage is TRBV30 and J usage is TRBJ2-7; TRBD1 matches 9 bases. J gave up 5 bases and V 3 bases, and 5 bases lay outside the gene matches. This CDR3 region has 13 residues. Germline loops: CDR1 GTSNPN, CDR2 SVGIG (reference sequence). In DNA form, the CDR3 reads TGTGCCTGGAGAACGGGACAGGGCCACGAGCAGTACTTC. Translated, it gives CAWRTGQGHEQYF.

The V gene is TRBV7-8, the J gene TRBJ2-1; no reliable D call. V gave up 1 base and J gave up 7 bases, with 17 bases separating them. There are 16 residues in the CDR3. CDR1 and CDR2 (germline): SGHVS, FQNEAQ. DNA for the CDR3: TGTGCCAGCAGCTTAGGCTCTATCACACGTGGGAATGAGCAGTTCTTC. Its translation: CASSLGSITRGNEQFF.